This T cell receptor beta chain emerged from a study of shared clonotypes between healthy human individuals (dated by TCRdb to 2020 to 2021). In the study overall: A couple of women and three men aged 18 to 49 years were included in the cohort. For each donor, CD4 naive and CD4 memory were each run on three plates, CD8 naive on two plates, and CD8 memory on one plate. To estimate repertoire size and how much clonotypes are shared between individuals, the study performed deep sequencing of blood TCR repertoires from a few healthy adults. To increase sequencing depth and limit assay-specific biases, different laboratories used diverse techniques to prepare libraries and sequence TCR repertoires. Between about 0.8 and 8.9 billion PBMCs per donor were obtained by leukapheresis.

Results and caveats for the whole study, not just this receptor: Sampling was restricted to blood, and TCR repertoires in tissue are likely to differ from TCR repertoires in blood. Naive subsets generally had larger estimated clonotype richness than memory subsets. Sharing across several donors was observed for approximately 4.6% of naive CD4, under 4% of naive CD8, over 2% of memory CD4, and about 0.38% of memory CD8 clonotypes. The genetic and exposure-history diversity represented was limited by the small number of donors. Incomplete sequencing was indicated by rarefaction of sorted-subset datasets, despite the large sequencing depth. Based on pairwise subsampling, the degree of clonotype sharing among donors was expected to be affected by sequencing depth. Clonotypes shared by all four sorted-subset donors showed higher generation probabilities than non-shared clonotypes.

This clone was seen more than once but under ten times. Its recognized antigen is unknown. Base quality data are lacking; no much larger clone is found one base away. At the DNA level, this CDR3 is encoded by other sequences in the same sample as well. Using the deep immunoSEQ assay, multiplex PCR amplified TCR CDR3 regions from genomic DNA. Genomic DNA extracted from each cell subset was distributed evenly over all wells of several immunoSEQ 96-well plates, and each plate served as one replicate. For sorted subsets, each replicate PCR was loaded with roughly 190 ng genomic DNA, equivalent to 25,000 to 35,000 T cell genomes. Purified libraries were measured with a Qubit 3.0 fluorometer, size-checked on a Bioanalyzer 2100, and measured again with the KAPA Library Quantification kit. Every immunoSEQ 96-well plate was sequenced on a dedicated single-read 150-cycle Illumina NextSeq 550 flow cell. On the authors' methods: Because the immunoSEQ output included only junctional sequences and no quality scores, the filtering could not be the same as the filtering used for full-length reads. Sequences were annotated with PyIR, a Python wrapper for IgBLAST v1.9, and V/J genes and CDR3 were assigned using IMGT germline references. Any read was removed if the V/J assignment was weak (E-value above 1e-6), the CDR3 was missing, or the read contained stop codons, out-of-frame junctions, or ambiguous translated residues. A V3J clonotype was defined by an identical inferred V gene, J gene, and CDR3 amino acid sequence. To compute the percentage overlap between repertoires, the number of shared unique clonotypes was divided by the size of the smaller repertoire. Repertoire richness was assessed with RTK rarefaction, the Chao1 estimator, and Recon v2.1 estimates of unobserved clonotypes. Generation probabilities were computed with OLGA for all TCRbeta clonotypes obtained by the gDNA method from four donors. Drawn from immuneACCESS, this table holds only the in-frame rearrangements with V and J called that TCRdb kept. Clones are partly lost; checked studies trace under half to an unresolved V gene and leave the rest unexplained. V and J calls and clone size are copied from that table; D and trimming were computed from the DNA. The sample table holds millions of clones, of which 85% to 95% were seen once. Around 1.1% of the sample goes to the ten largest clones.

CD8 naive samples were obtained by positive selection for CCR7 among CD45RO-negative cells, yielding a CD45RA+CCR7+ population from which TemRA cells were excluded. Donors were healthy HIV-negative adults with no recently reported acute infections or vaccinations. Every donor was a Caucasian adult residing in Nashville, Tennessee, USA. Blood was obtained by leukapheresis, after which PBMCs were separated by Ficoll-Histopaque density gradient centrifugation and cryopreserved in liquid nitrogen vapor phase. Analytical flow cytometry was used to check the purity and quantity of every magnetically sorted T cell population. From each sorted fraction, genomic DNA was isolated and quantified by UV absorbance on a Nanodrop 2000c. The CDR3 covers 12 residues, taking in both the cysteine and the phenylalanine. This entry keeps only the CDR3 DNA: 36 bases, framed from base 1. The germline V gene (reference sequence) specifies GTSNPN as CDR1 and SVGIG as CDR2. The junction carries 6 bases between V and J, which are trimmed by 3 bases and 1 base respectively.

Sequencing was done on a sample of naive CD8+ T cells sorted from blood. In light of the paper, this sample's cell subset or site label describes: CD45RA+CCR7+. This receptor was taken from a man aged 18 to 29 in good health. In this chain, TRBV30 is recombined with TRBJ1-1; the D gene assignment is ambiguous. CDR3 protein: CAWSWGNTEAFF. In nucleotide form, the sequence is TGTGCCTGGAGCTGGGGGAACACTGAAGCTTTCTTT.